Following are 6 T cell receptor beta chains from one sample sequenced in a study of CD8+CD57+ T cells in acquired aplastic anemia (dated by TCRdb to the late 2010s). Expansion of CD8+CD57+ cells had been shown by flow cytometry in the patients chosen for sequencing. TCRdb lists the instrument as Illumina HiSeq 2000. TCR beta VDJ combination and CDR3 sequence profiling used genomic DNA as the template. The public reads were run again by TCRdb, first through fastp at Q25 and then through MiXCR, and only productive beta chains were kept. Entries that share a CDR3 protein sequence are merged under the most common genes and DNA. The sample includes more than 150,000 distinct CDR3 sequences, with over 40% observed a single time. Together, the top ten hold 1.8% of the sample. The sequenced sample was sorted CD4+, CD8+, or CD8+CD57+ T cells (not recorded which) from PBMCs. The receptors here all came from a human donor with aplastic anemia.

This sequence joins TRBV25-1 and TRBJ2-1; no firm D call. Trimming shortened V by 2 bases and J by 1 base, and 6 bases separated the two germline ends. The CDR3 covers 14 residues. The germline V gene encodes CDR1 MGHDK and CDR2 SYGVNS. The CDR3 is CASSEELSYNEQFF. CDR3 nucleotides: TGTGCCAGCAGTGAAGAGCTATCCTACAATGAGCAGTTCTTC.

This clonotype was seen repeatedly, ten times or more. CDR3 amino acids: CASSPQGQGNNSPLHF. CDR3 bases: TGTGCCAGCTCACCCCAGGGGCAGGGAAACAATTCACCCCTCCACTTT. V usage is TRBV18 and J usage is TRBJ1-6, with a tentative D call TRBD1 (6 bases). V shed 3 bases and J shed 7 bases, with 16 bases lying between them. The germline CDR1 and CDR2 sequences are KGHSH and LQKENI. This CDR3 has 16 residues. Full variable domain (remainder filled in from reference TRBV18 and TRBJ1-6): NAGVMQNPRHLVRRRGQEARLRCSPMKGHSHVYWYRQLPEEGLKFMVYLQKENIIDESGMPKERFSAEFPKEGPSILRIQQVVRGDSAAYFCASSPQGQGNNSPLHFGNGTRLTVT.

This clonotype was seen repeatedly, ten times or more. The CDR3 protein is CASSLRVAETQETQYF. CDR3 in DNA: TGTGCCAGCAGCTTGCGGGTAGCGGAAACCCAAGAGACCCAGTACTTC. V gene TRBV7-8 combines with J gene TRBJ2-5; D perhaps matches TRBD2 (6 bases). The CDR3 length is 16 residues. Per germline, CDR1 SGHVS and CDR2 FQNEAQ. Trimming took off 3 bases at V and 1 base at J, with 15 bases between the two ends.

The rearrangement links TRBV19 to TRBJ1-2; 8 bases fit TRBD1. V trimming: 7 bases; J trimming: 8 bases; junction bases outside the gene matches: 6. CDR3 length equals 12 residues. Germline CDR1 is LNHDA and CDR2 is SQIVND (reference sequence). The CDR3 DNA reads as TGTGCCAGTACCTCAGGGGGCCGGGGCTACACCTTC. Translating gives CASTSGGRGYTF.

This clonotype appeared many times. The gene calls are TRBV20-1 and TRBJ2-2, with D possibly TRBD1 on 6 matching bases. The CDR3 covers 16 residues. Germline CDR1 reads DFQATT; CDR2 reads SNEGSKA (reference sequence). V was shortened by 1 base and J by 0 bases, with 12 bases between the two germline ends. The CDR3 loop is CSARGGQGPNTGELFF. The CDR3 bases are TGCAGTGCTAGAGGGGGGCAGGGGCCGAACACCGGGGAGCTGTTTTTT.

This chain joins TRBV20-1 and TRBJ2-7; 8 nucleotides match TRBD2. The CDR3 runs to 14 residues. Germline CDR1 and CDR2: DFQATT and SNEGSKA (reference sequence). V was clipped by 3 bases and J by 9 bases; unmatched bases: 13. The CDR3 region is CSASQAGAPSVQYF. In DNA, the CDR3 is TGCAGTGCTAGTCAAGCGGGAGCCCCCAGCGTGCAGTACTTC.